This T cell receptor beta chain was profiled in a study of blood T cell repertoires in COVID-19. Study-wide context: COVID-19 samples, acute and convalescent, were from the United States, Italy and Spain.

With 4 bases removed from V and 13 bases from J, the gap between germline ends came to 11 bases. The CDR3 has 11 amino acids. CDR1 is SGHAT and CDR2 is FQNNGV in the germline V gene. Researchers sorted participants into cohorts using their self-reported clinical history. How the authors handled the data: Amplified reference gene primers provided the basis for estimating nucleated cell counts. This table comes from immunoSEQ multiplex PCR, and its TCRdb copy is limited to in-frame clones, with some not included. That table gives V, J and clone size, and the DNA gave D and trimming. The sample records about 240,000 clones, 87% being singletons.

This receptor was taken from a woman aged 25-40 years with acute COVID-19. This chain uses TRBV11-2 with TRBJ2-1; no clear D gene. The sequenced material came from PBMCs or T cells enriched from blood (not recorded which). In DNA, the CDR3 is TGTGCCAGCAGCTCTCCCAGACACCAGTTCTTC. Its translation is CASSSPRHQFF.